The clone carrying this TCR beta chain was counted many times. The antigen is undetermined. This entry comes from a study of regulatory T cells in long-lasting Graves disease. Study background: Persistent Graves' disease denoted over 5 years of antithyroid drugs plus positive TSH receptor antibodies.

Time point specified: persistent/refractory GD, antithyroid drugs over 5 years with positive TRAb. PBMC-derived RNA was used for the TCR library. The patients were drawn from one endocrinology department in Xi'an, China. Combining iRepertoire HTBI primers with Arm-PCR of CDR3 regions, the authors built TCR beta libraries. Via MiXCR, TCRdb re-called the multiplex PCR reads, giving one row per CDR3 protein. The sample includes 310,000 or so distinct CDR3 sequences, around a fifth of them seen just once. Study-wide findings and caveats: Preferential use of TRBV28, TRBJ1-2 and TRBJ2-5 was seen in persistent disease. The study found lower TCR diversity in persistent Graves' patients than in newly diagnosed ones.

The V gene end was trimmed by 7 bases and the J gene end by 5 bases; junction bases not matched to a gene: 6. Per the germline V gene, CDR1 is SNHLY and CDR2 is FYNNEI. The CDR3 has 13 amino acids. The specimen comprised peripheral blood mononuclear cells (PBMCs), sampled when the disease was refractory, from a patient treated with antithyroid drugs. This receptor was identified in a female donor with Graves disease. This chain uses TRBV2 with TRBJ2-3, with 7 bases matching TRBD1. CDR3 loop: CASKRGRGDTQYF. CDR3 coding DNA: TGTGCCAGCAAAAGGGGGCGTGGAGATACGCAGTATTTT.